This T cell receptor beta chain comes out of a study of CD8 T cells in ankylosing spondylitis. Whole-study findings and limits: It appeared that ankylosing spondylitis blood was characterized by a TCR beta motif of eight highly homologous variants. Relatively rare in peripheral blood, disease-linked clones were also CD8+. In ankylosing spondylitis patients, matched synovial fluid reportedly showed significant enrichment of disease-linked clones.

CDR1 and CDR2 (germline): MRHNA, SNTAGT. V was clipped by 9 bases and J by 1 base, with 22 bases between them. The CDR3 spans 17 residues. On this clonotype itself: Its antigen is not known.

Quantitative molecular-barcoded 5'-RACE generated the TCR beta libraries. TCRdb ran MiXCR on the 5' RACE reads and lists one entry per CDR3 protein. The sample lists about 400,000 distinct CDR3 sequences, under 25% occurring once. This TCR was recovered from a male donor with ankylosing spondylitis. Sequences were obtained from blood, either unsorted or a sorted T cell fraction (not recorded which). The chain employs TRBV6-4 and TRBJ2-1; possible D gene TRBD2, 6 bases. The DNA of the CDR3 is TGTGCCAGGCCCCGGGGGAAGGGGAGACTTTCCTACAATGAGCAGTTCTTC. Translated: CARPRGKGRLSYNEQFF.